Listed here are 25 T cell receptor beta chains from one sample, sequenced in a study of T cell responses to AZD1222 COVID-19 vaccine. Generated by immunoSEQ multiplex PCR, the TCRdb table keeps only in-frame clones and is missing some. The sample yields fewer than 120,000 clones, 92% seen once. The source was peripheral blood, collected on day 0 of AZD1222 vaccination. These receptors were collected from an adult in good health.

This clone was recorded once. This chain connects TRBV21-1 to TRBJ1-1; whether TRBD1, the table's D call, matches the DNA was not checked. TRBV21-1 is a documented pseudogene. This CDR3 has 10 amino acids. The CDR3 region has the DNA TGTGCCAGCCATAACACTGAAGCTTTCTTT. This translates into CASHNTEAFF.

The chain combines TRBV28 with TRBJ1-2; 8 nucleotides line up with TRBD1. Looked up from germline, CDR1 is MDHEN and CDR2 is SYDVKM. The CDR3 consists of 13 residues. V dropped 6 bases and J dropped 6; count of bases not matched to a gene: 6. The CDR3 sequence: CASRGQGADGYTF. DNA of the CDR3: TGTGCCAGCAGGGGCCAGGGGGCGGATGGCTACACCTTC.

The CDR3 loop reads CSATQGSDGNTIYF. The DNA for the CDR3 is TGCAGCGCCACACAGGGGTCGGACGGAAACACCATATATTTT. The chain is built from TRBV29-1 and TRBJ1-3, with TRBD1 matching 7 bases. The germline gives CDR1 SQVTM, CDR2 ANQGSEA. V lost 7 bases, J lost 4 bases, and 10 bases stayed unmatched. This CDR3 has 14 residues.

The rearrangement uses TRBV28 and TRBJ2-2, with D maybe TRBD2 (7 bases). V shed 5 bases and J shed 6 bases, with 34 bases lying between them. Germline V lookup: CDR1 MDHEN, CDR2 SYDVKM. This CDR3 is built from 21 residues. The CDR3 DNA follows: TGTGCCAGCAGTGGGGGGGGCAGACGGCGTTCGTCTGGTGGTCGTCCCGGGGAGCTGTTTTTT. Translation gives CASSGGGRRRSSGGRPGELFF.

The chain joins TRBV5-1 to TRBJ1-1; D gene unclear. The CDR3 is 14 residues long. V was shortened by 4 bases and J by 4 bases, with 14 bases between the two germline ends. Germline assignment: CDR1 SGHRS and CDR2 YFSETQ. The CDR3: CASSLVPAATEAFF. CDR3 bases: TGCGCCAGCAGCCTAGTCCCCGCGGCCACTGAAGCTTTCTTT. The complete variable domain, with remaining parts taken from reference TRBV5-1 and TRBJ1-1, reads KAGVTQTPRYLIKTRGQQVTLSCSPISGHRSVSWYQQTPGQGLQFLFEYFSETQRNKGNFPGRFSGRQFSNSRSEMNVSTLELGDSALYLCASSLVPAATEAFFGQGTRLTVV.

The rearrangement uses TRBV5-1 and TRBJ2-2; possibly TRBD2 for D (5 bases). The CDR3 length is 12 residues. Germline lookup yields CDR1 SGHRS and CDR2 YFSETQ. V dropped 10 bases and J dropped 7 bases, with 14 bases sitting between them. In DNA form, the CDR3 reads TGCGCCTCCCGGGGTGGAGTCGGGGAGCTGTTTTTT. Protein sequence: CASRGGVGELFF.

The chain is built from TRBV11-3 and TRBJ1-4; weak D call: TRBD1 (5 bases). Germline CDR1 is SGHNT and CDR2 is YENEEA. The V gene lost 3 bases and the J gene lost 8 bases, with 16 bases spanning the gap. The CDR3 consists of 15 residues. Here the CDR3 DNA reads TGTGCCAGCAGCTTTGTTCGGGACCGGGGAGAAAAACTGTTTTTT. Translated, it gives CASSFVRDRGEKLFF. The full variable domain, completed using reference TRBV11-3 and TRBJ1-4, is EAGVVQSPRYKIIEKKQPVAFWCNPISGHNTLYWYLQNLGQGPELLIRYENEEAVDDSQLPKDRFSAERLKGVDSTLKIQPAELGDSAVYLCASSFVRDRGEKLFFGSGTQLSVL.

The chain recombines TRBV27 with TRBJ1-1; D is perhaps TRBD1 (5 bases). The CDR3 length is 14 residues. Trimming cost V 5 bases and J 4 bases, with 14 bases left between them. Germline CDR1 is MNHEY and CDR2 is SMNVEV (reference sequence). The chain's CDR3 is CASSPGGGGTEAFF. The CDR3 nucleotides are TGTGCCAGCAGTCCCGGGGGGGGAGGCACTGAAGCTTTCTTT.

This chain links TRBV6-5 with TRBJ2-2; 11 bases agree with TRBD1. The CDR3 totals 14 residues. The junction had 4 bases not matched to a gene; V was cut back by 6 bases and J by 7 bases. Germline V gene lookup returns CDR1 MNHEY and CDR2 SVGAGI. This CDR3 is CASRDRGPNGELFF. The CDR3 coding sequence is TGTGCCAGCAGGGACAGGGGGCCTAACGGGGAGCTGTTTTTT.

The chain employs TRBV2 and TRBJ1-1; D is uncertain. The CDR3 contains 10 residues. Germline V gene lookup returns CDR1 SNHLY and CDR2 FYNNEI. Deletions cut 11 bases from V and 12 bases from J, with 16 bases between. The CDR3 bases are TGTGCCGCGGAGGTGGGGAGGACTTTCTTT. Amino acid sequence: CAAEVGRTFF.

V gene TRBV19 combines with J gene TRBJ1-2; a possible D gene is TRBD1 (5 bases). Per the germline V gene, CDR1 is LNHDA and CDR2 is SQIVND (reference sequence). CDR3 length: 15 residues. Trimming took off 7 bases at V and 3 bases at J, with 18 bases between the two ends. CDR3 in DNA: TGTGCCAGTACCCAATCAAGGGGCAGCTACTATGGCTACACCTTC. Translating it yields CASTQSRGSYYGYTF.

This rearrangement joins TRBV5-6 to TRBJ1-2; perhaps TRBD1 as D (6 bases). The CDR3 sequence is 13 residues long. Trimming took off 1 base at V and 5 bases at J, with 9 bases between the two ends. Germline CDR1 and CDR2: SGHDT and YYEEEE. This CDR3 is CASSLNREYGYTF. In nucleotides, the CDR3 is TGTGCCAGCAGCTTGAACAGGGAATATGGCTACACCTTC. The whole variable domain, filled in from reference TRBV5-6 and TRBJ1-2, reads DAGVTQSPTHLIKTRGQQVTLRCSPKSGHDTVSWYQQALGQGPQFIFQYYEEEERQRGNFPDRFSGHQFPNYSSELNVNALLLGDSALYLCASSLNREYGYTFGSGTRLTVV.

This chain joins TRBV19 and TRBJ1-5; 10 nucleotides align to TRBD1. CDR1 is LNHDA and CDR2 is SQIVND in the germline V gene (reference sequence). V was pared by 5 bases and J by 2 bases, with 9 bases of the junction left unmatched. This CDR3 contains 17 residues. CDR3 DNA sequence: TGTGCCAGTAGTGCGGGCTTGACAGGGGGCGGCAATCAGCCCCAGCATTTT. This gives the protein CASSAGLTGGGNQPQHF.

The CDR3 spells CASTLEGGRFYNEQFF. CDR3 nucleotides: TGTGCCAGCACCCTTGAGGGGGGGCGTTTCTACAATGAGCAGTTCTTC. The chain links TRBV28 to TRBJ2-1; possible D gene TRBD2, 7 bases. Trimming stripped 7 bases from V and 3 bases from J, with 19 bases between. CDR3 size: 16 residues. Per germline, CDR1 MDHEN and CDR2 SYDVKM.

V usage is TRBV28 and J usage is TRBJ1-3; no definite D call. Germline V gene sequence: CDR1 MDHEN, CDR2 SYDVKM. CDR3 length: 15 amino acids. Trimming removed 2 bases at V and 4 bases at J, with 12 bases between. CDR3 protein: CASSLTGVGGNTIYF. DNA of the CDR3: TGTGCCAGCAGTTTAACCGGTGTAGGAGGAAACACCATATATTTT. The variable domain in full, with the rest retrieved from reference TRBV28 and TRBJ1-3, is DVKVTQSSRYLVKRTGEKVFLECVQDMDHENMFWYRQDPGLGLRLIYFSYDVKMKEKGDIPEGYSVSREKKERFSLILESASTNQTSMYLCASSLTGVGGNTIYFGEGSWLTVV.

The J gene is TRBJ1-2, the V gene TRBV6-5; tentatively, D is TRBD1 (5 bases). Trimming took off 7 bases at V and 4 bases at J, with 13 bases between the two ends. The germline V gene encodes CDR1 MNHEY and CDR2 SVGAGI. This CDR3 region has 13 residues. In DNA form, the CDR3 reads TGTGCCAGCATCGTGGCGGGGGGCTATGGCTACACCTTC. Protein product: CASIVAGGYGYTF.

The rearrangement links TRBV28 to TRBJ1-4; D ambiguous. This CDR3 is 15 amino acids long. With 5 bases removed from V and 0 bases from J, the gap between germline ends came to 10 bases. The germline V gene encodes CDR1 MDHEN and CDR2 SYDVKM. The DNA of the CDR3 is TGTGCCAGCAGTCCCCACACCCCAACTAATGAAAAACTGTTTTTT. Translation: CASSPHTPTNEKLFF.

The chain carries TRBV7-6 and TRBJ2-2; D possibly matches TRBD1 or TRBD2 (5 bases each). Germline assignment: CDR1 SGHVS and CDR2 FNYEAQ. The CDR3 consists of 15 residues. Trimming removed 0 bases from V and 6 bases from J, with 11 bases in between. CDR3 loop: CASSLARGVAGELFF. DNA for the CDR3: TGTGCCAGCAGCTTAGCTAGAGGGGTGGCCGGGGAGCTGTTTTTT.

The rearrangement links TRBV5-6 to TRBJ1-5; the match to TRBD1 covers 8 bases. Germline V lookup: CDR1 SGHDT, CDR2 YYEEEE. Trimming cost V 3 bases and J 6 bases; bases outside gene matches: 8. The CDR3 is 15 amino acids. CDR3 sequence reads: CASSYGQGLGQPQHF. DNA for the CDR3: TGTGCCAGCAGCTACGGACAGGGCCTGGGTCAGCCCCAGCATTTT.

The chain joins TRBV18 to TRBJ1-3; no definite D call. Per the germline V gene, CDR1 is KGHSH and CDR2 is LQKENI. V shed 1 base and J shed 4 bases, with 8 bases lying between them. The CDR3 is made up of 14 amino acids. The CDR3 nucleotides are TGTGCCAGCTCACCACAGGGTGGAGGAAACACCATATATTTT. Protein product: CASSPQGGGNTIYF. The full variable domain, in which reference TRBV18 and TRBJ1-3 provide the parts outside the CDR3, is NAGVMQNPRHLVRRRGQEARLRCSPMKGHSHVYWYRQLPEEGLKFMVYLQKENIIDESGMPKERFSAEFPKEGPSILRIQQVVRGDSAAYFCASSPQGGGNTIYFGEGSWLTVV.

CDR3 amino acids: CASRATGGPNNEQFF. The CDR3, as DNA: TGCGCCAGCAGAGCTACAGGGGGCCCGAACAATGAGCAGTTCTTC. The V gene is TRBV5-1, the J gene TRBJ2-1; 9 positions match TRBD1. Trimming removed 5 bases from V and 5 bases from J; junction bases left unmatched: 8. The CDR3 extends over 15 amino acids. Germline CDR1 and CDR2: SGHRS and YFSETQ.

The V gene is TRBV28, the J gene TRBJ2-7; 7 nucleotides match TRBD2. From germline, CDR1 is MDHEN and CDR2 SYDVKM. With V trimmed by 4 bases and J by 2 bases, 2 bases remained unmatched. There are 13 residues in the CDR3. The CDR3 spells CASSWEGPYEQYF. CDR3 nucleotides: TGTGCCAGCAGTTGGGAGGGCCCCTACGAGCAGTACTTC.

CDR3 loop: CASSRDKSSGNTIYF. As DNA, the CDR3 is TGTGCCAGCAGTCGGGACAAGAGCTCTGGAAACACCATATATTTT. This chain uses TRBV27 with TRBJ1-3, with D tentatively TRBD1 (6 bases). Trimming left V 5 bases short and J 0 bases short, with 11 bases between. The CDR3 is 15 residues long. Germline-derived CDR1 and CDR2 are MNHEY and SMNVEV (reference sequence).

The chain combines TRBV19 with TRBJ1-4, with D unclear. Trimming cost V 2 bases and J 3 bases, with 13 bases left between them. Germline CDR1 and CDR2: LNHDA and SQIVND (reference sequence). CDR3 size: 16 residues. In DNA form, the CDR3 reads TGTGCCAGTAGTATATGGCCCCGCGGTTCTAATGAAAAACTGTTTTTT. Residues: CASSIWPRGSNEKLFF.

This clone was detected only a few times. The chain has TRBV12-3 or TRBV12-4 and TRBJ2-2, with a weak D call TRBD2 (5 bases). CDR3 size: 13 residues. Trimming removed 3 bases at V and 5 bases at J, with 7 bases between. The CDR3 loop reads CASSFSGTGELFF. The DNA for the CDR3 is TGTGCCAGCAGTTTTTCGGGAACCGGGGAGCTGTTTTTT.